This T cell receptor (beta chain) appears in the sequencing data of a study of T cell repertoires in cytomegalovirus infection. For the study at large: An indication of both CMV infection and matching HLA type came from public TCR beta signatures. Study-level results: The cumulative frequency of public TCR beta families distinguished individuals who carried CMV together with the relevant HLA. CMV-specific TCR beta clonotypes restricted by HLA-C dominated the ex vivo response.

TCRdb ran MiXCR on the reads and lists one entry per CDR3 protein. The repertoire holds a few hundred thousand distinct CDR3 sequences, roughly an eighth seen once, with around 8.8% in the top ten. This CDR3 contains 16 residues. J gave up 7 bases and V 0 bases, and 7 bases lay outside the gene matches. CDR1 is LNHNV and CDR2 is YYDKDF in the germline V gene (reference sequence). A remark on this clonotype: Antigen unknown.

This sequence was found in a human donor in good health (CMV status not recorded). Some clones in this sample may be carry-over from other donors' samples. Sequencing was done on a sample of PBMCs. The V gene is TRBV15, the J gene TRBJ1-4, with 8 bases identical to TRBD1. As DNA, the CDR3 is TGTGCCACCAGCAGAGAAAGACAGGGGACGGGTGAAAAACTGTTTTTT. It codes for CATSRERQGTGEKLFF.